Listed here are 9 T cell receptor beta chains from one sample, sequenced in a study of regulatory T cells in long-lasting Graves disease. Arm-PCR with iRepertoire HTBI primers amplified the CDR3 regions for these TCR beta libraries. In TCRdb, the multiplex PCR reads were re-called with MiXCR into one record per CDR3 protein. The data show some 440,000 distinct CDR3 sequences, less than 25% seen once. Time point reported: persistent/refractory GD, antithyroid drugs over 5 years with positive TRAb. The TCR library was made from RNA that had been extracted from PBMCs in TRIzol. Material: peripheral blood mononuclear cells (PBMCs), obtained when the disease was refractory, from a patient treated with antithyroid drugs. The receptor set was obtained from a female donor with Graves disease.

This clonotype has a count of ten or more. The chain combines TRBV3-1 with TRBJ2-7, with 10 bases matching TRBD1. CDR1 is LGHDT, CDR2 YNNKEL, per germline (reference sequence). V lost 1 base to trimming and J lost 3 bases; unmatched junction nucleotides: 3. This CDR3 region has 15 residues. This CDR3 reads CASSQGTGGNYEQYF. The DNA of the CDR3 is TGTGCCAGCAGCCAAGGGACAGGGGGGAACTACGAGCAGTACTTC.

The genes are TRBV5-8 and TRBJ2-5; 10 nucleotides align to TRBD1. Germline V CDR1 and CDR2: SGHTS, YDEGEE. The CDR3 spans 15 residues. The trim removed 4 bases at V and 4 bases at J, leaving 7 bases unmatched. The CDR3 region has the DNA TGTGCCAGCAGCAGGGTGACAGGGGGCGCAGAGACCCAGTACTTC. This translates into CASSRVTGGAETQYF.

This clonotype was counted ten times or more. The rearrangement links TRBV10-3 to TRBJ2-2; 12 nucleotides line up with TRBD1. V gave up 8 bases and J gave up 1 base; unmatched junction bases: 8. CDR3 length: 17 amino acids. Germline values: CDR1 ENHRY, CDR2 SYGVKD. The CDR3: CAILSGQGAKNTGELFF. CDR3 DNA sequence: TGTGCCATCCTCTCGGGACAGGGGGCAAAGAACACCGGGGAGCTGTTTTTT.

The CDR3 here is CATSDLGQVPDTQYF. The CDR3, as DNA: TGTGCCACCAGTGATTTGGGACAGGTTCCAGATACGCAGTATTTT. J is TRBJ2-3 and V is TRBV24-1, with 7 bases fitting TRBD1. This CDR3 contains 15 residues. Per the germline V gene, CDR1 is KGHDR and CDR2 is SFDVKD. Trimming took 0 bases from V and 4 from J; bases not matched to a gene: 3.

The gene calls are TRBV30 and TRBJ1-4; no clear D gene. CDR3 length: 13 amino acids. V dropped 0 bases and J dropped 5 bases, with 7 bases sitting between them. CDR1 is GTSNPN, CDR2 SVGIG, per germline (reference sequence). The CDR3 here is CAWSVRKNEKLFF. The CDR3, as DNA: TGTGCCTGGAGTGTCAGGAAAAATGAAAAACTGTTTTTT.

This clonotype was observed many times. The rearrangement joins TRBV28 to TRBJ2-4; D is undetermined. Trimming cost V 3 bases and J 4 bases, with 13 bases left between them. Germline V gene data show CDR1 as MDHEN and CDR2 as SYDVKM. The CDR3 has 15 residues. The CDR3 is CASSFRLEGKNIQYF. CDR3 nucleotide sequence: TGTGCCAGCAGTTTCCGTTTGGAAGGAAAAAACATTCAGTACTTC.

The rearrangement uses TRBV7-2 and TRBJ1-3, with D perhaps TRBD1 (6 bases). There are 16 residues in the CDR3. Per the germline V gene, CDR1 is SGHTA and CDR2 is FQGNSA. The V end was cut by 3 bases, the J end by 0 bases, with 12 bases between. CDR3 in DNA: TGTGCCAGCAGCTTCGCAGGGGCCTCCTCTGGAAACACCATATATTTT. This codes for CASSFAGASSGNTIYF.

This clonotype turned up a few times. Just one base apart from a much larger clone, this may be a read error. The CDR3 sequence: CASSFLDGDGQYF. The CDR3 DNA reads TGTGCCAGCAGTTTTCTCGACGGGGACGGGCAGTACTTC. The chain is built from TRBV28 and TRBJ2-7; D may correspond to TRBD1 or TRBD2 (5 bases each). Deletions cut 3 bases from V and 9 bases from J, with 15 bases between. CDR1 and CDR2 from the germline V gene are MDHEN and SYDVKM. The CDR3 is 13 residues long.

This clonotype was recorded a few times. This chain connects TRBV20-1 to TRBJ2-2; 12 nucleotides align to TRBD2. Trimming took 0 bases from V and 7 from J; bases not matched to a gene: 9. The germline gives CDR1 DFQATT, CDR2 SNEGSKA (reference sequence). The CDR3 totals 17 residues. The CDR3 nucleotides are TGCAGTGCTAGAGATCCGCTAGCGGGAGGGCTGAACGGGGAGCTGTTTTTT. Amino acids: CSARDPLAGGLNGELFF.